This TCR beta chain is from a study of vaccination effects on CD4 cells after COVID-19. The CDR3 is 17 residues long. Germline-derived CDR1 and CDR2 are MNHNS and SASEGT. V lost 4 bases and J lost 8, with 23 bases in between. Sequencing used immunoSEQ multiplex PCR; TCRdb keeps in-frame clones, though not all of them. Here the sample spans roughly 55,000 clones, about 78% being singletons. Antigen-specific CD4+ T cells expanded by the ViraFEST assay with viral peptide pools were then sequenced. The culture ran for roughly ten days before CD4+ T cells were isolated. Everyone in the study got two shots of either the BNT162b2 or mRNA-1273 vaccine. In the vaccine recipients, nucleocapsid antibodies were negative and there was no prior SARS-CoV-2 infection. This clone was picked up one time. The antigen is unknown.

The source is a human donor who received a COVID-19 vaccine. This sequence joins TRBV6-1 and TRBJ1-4; the D gene is possibly TRBD1 (5 bases). Sequencing used CD4+ T cells from PBMCs cultured with HCoV-OC43 spike peptides, obtained after COVID-19 vaccination. Subset in this sample: HCoV-OC43 spike overlapping peptide pool stimulation. CDR3 sequence (DNA): TGTGCCAGCAGTGGGACACGCGGGGGTGGGTGGGCGGAAAAACTGTTTTTT. Translated, it gives CASSGTRGGGWAEKLFF.